One TCR beta chain is described in this entry. Antigen specificity is unknown. The data stem from a study of vaccination effects on CD4 cells after COVID-19. Overall study findings and caveats: Clonal contraction was marked in infection- and vaccine-induced clones late after vaccination.

Viral peptide pool expansion of antigen-specific CD4+ T cells preceded sequencing in the ViraFEST assay. Isolating CD4+ T cells followed about 10 days of culture. Vaccine recipients, nucleocapsid antibody negative, had no prior SARS-CoV-2 infection. Cultivation was performed at two million PBMC per well with around 10 IU/ml IL-2 and around 10 ug/ml peptides added. V gave up 5 bases and J gave up 6 bases, with 16 bases separating them. CDR3 size: 14 residues. Germline-derived CDR1 and CDR2 are SGHTA and FQGNSA. Sequencing was performed with immunoSEQ multiplex PCR; in TCRdb, only in-frame clones are kept and a portion is missing. The sample yields fewer than 70,000 clones, over 70% seen once.

The sequence came from a human donor who received a COVID-19 vaccine. This specimen consisted of CD4+ T cells from PBMCs cultured with SARS-CoV-2 spike peptides, obtained before COVID-19 vaccination. V and J are TRBV7-2 and TRBJ1-2, with D maybe TRBD1 (6 bases). The CDR3 is CASSLLQGPNGYTF. Written as DNA, the CDR3 is TGTGCCAGCAGCCTACTACAGGGCCCCAATGGCTACACCTTC.